This paragraph reports one T cell receptor beta chain. Its specificity is not known. CDR3 length: 14 residues. The data originate from a study of cytomegalovirus exposure and HLA in healthy donors. Study in general: The same platform was used for the 120 or so validation repertoires as for the approximately 630 first-cohort repertoires, as reported in a later analysis.

Study-level results: For cytomegalovirus status, the classifier reportedly gave diagnoses with high specificity and sensitivity.

Assay used: immunoSEQ multiplex PCR; TCRdb lists only in-frame clones, some missing. Of 220,000 or so clones detected, over 80% appear once; the ten largest clones hold over 11%. This sequence originates from a woman in her twenties or thirties in good health and CMV-seropositive. The sample comprised PBMCs. The chain employs TRBV21-1 and TRBJ2-7; TRBD1 is taken as the D call from the table, unchecked against the DNA. TRBV21-1 is termed a pseudogene. In nucleotides, the CDR3 is TGTGCCAGCATTCGACAGGGGCTCCCCTACGAGCAGTACTTC. This codes for CASIRQGLPYEQYF.